The clone carrying this T cell receptor beta chain was seen only a few times. Its antigen is unidentified. Generated by immunoSEQ multiplex PCR, the TCRdb table keeps only in-frame clones and is missing some. The sample lists about 39,000 clones; roughly three quarters were seen once. This sample is drawn from a study of PD-1 blockade in classical Hodgkin lymphoma. Study-level points and caveats: Some patients began nivolumab under 1 year after ASCT. These patients were excluded from later analyses. The study found complete responders had baseline diversity similar to newly diagnosed patients.

Each patient's relapse followed autologous stem cell transplantation, and brentuximab vedotin exposure varied. The trim removed 8 bases at V and 4 bases at J, leaving 8 bases unmatched. The CDR3 consists of 14 residues. CDR1 and CDR2 from the germline V gene are SGHRS and YFSETQ. The receptor comes from a human donor with classical Hodgkin lymphoma. V and J are TRBV5-1 and TRBJ1-1; 10 nucleotides line up with TRBD1. The sequencing here drew on peripheral blood mononuclear cells (PBMCs), taken before the second cycle of nivolumab. This CDR3 is CASYSGTGATEAFF. The DNA for the CDR3 is TGCGCCAGTTACTCCGGGACAGGGGCCACTGAAGCTTTCTTT.